This T cell receptor (beta chain) was profiled in a study of PD-L1 blockade in urothelial cancer. Study overall: Prior chemotherapy regimens per patient numbered 0 to 3. Treatment start was followed by blood analysis at 3 weeks (second dose) and again at 6 weeks. T cells were recovered from blood samples at a median of around 150,000.

Only in-frame clones appear in the TCRdb table, and some are missing; sequencing was by immunoSEQ multiplex PCR. The sample lists 80,000 to 100,000 clones, 82% occurring once. Trimming removed 2 bases from V and 0 bases from J, with 10 bases in between. CDR1 is LGHNA, CDR2 YNFKEQ, per germline. The CDR3 has 16 residues. Individual patients had between 1 and 8 samples, taken pretreatment and on-treatment. V is TRBV4-2 and J is TRBJ2-2; a weak D match, TRBD2 (5 bases). This TCR was sampled from a man aged 65 to 85 with urothelial cancer. The specimen was PBMCs, collected around atezolizumab (anti-PD-L1) treatment. This CDR3 reads CASSQLGGANTGELFF. Here the CDR3 DNA reads TGTGCCAGCAGCCAATTAGGAGGAGCGAACACCGGGGAGCTGTTTTTT.